These T cell receptor beta chains were read from a single sample in a study of blood T cell repertoires in COVID-19. TCRdb's table, derived via immunoSEQ multiplex PCR, lists solely in-frame clones and lacks some. The repertoire holds 470,000 or so clones, with roughly nine tenths as singletons. Sequences were obtained from PBMCs or T cells enriched from blood (not recorded which). These receptors all come from a woman younger than 30 with acute COVID-19. The CDR3 runs from the conserved cysteine through the conserved F or W. A D gene is named only where the DNA matches it firmly. The listing skips clone size in some rows; elsewhere it reads once, few, many or a size class.

V	size	J	D	CDR3	DNA
TRBV18	-	TRBJ2-1	-	CASSPILGHNEQFF	TGTGCCAGCTCACCAATTCTGGGCCACAATGAGCAGTTCTTC
TRBV28	-	TRBJ2-7	-	CASSFSHSKGGREQYF	TGTGCCAGCAGTTTTTCGCACAGCAAAGGAGGCCGCGAGCAGTACTTC
TRBV3-1/TRBV3-2	few	TRBJ1-3	-	CASSLQGSGNTIYF	TGTGCCAGCAGCCTACAGGGTAGTGGAAACACCATATATTTT
TRBV11-2	-	TRBJ2-3	-	CASSEPTSNSDTQYF	TGTGCCAGCAGCGAGCCAACTAGTAACTCAGATACGCAGTATTTT
TRBV11-2	-	TRBJ2-2	-	CASSSTRDSSTGELFF	TGTGCCAGCAGCTCTACTCGGGACTCAAGCACCGGGGAGCTGTTTTTT
TRBV19	-	TRBJ1-1	-	CASSPTGSGTEAFF	TGTGCCAGTAGCCCAACAGGGTCGGGCACTGAAGCTTTCTTT
TRBV11-2	-	TRBJ2-2	-	CASSFDGTTNTGELFF	TGTGCCAGCAGCTTCGACGGGACAACGAACACCGGGGAGCTGTTTTTT
TRBV4-1	-	TRBJ2-2	-	CASSHPAGELFF	TGCGCCAGCAGCCATCCAGCCGGGGAGCTGTTTTTT
TRBV5-4	few	TRBJ2-5	-	CASSTGAKETQYF	TGTGCCAGCAGCACGGGAGCAAAAGAGACCCAGTACTTC
TRBV30	-	TRBJ2-1	-	CAWSGKILGEQFF	TGTGCCTGGAGTGGGAAAATTCTAGGTGAGCAGTTCTTC
TRBV5-1	once	TRBJ2-7	TRBD2	CASSPGLEAEQYF	TGCGCCAGCAGCCCGGGACTAGAGGCCGAGCAGTACTTC
TRBV27	-	TRBJ1-2	-	CASSPTVVYNYGYTF	TGTGCCAGCAGCCCCACAGTAGTATATAACTATGGCTACACCTTC
TRBV4-1	-	TRBJ2-3	TRBD2	CASSQPGLAGVPTDTQYF	TGCGCCAGCAGCCAACCCGGGCTAGCGGGAGTCCCCACAGATACGCAGTATTTT
TRBV10-2	few	TRBJ1-4	-	CASSDRGEKLFF	TGCGCCAGCAGTGATCGGGGTGAAAAACTGTTTTTT
TRBV7-8	-	TRBJ2-2	TRBD1	CASSRSGTGLSGELFF	TGTGCCAGCAGCCGTTCGGGGACAGGGTTGAGCGGGGAGCTGTTTTTT
TRBV18	-	TRBJ2-7	TRBD2	CASSPPRTSGAYEQYF	TGTGCCAGCTCACCACCCCGGACTAGCGGTGCCTACGAGCAGTACTTC
TRBV5-6	-	TRBJ2-7	-	CASSPGMGTSYEQYF	TGTGCCAGCAGCCCGGGAATGGGCACCTCCTACGAGCAGTACTTC
TRBV19	-	TRBJ1-5	-	CASTGTNNQPQHF	TGTGCCAGTACCGGGACAAACAATCAGCCCCAGCATTTT
TRBV6-5	-	TRBJ2-7	-	CASRQYEQYF	TGTGCCAGCAGGCAGTACGAGCAGTACTTC
TRBV7-2	few	TRBJ2-1	TRBD2	CASSFYGGAIDEQFF	TGTGCCAGCAGCTTTTACGGGGGGGCCATCGATGAGCAGTTCTTC
TRBV19	-	TRBJ1-5	-	CASSGRGATLDEPQHF	TGTGCCAGTAGTGGCCGTGGGGCGACCCTGGACGAGCCCCAGCATTTT
TRBV10-3	-	TRBJ2-1	TRBD2	CAISVSGGGVDNEQFF	TGTGCCATCAGTGTATCCGGGGGGGGAGTCGACAATGAGCAGTTCTTC
TRBV6-5	-	TRBJ2-7	TRBD1	CASNPGPGGEQYF	TGTGCCAGCAACCCAGGGCCAGGGGGCGAGCAGTACTTC
TRBV7-9	-	TRBJ2-7	TRBD2	CASSRQATSVGYEQYF	TGTGCCAGCAGCCGACAGGCGACTAGCGTCGGCTACGAGCAGTACTTC
TRBV7-9	-	TRBJ1-2	TRBD1	CASSLAGTGTDYGYTF	TGTGCCAGCAGCTTAGCGGGGACAGGGACCGACTATGGCTACACCTTC
TRBV7-9	-	TRBJ2-3	-	CASSLGQGLRDTQYF	TGTGCCAGCAGCCTCGGGCAGGGCTTGAGAGATACGCAGTATTTT
TRBV5-1	-	TRBJ2-5	TRBD2	CASSLPRGGYQETQYF	TGCGCCAGCAGCTTGCCGCGGGGGGGATACCAAGAGACCCAGTACTTC
TRBV27	-	TRBJ2-3	-	CASSFRGYSTDTQYF	TGTGCCAGCAGTTTCCGCGGGTATAGCACAGATACGCAGTATTTT
TRBV7-2	-	TRBJ1-4	-	CASSPSPIRGNEKLFF	TGTGCCAGCAGCCCTTCGCCAATAAGGGGTAATGAAAAACTGTTTTTT
TRBV19	few	TRBJ2-2	TRBD2	CASSIDLWLAGDTGELFF	TGTGCCAGTAGTATAGATCTATGGCTAGCGGGAGACACCGGGGAGCTGTTTTTT
TRBV5-5	-	TRBJ2-1	TRBD2	CASTETSGGPKQFF	TGTGCCAGCACCGAAACCAGCGGGGGACCAAAGCAGTTCTTC
TRBV10-3	-	TRBJ2-2	-	CASTGNTGELFF	TGTGCCTCGACAGGGAACACCGGGGAGCTGTTTTTT
TRBV28	-	TRBJ2-3	TRBD1	CASSPDRVSTDTQYF	TGTGCCAGCAGTCCCGACAGGGTTAGCACAGATACGCAGTATTTT
TRBV5-1	once	TRBJ2-1	-	CASSPQGPHNEQFF	TGCGCCAGCAGCCCCCAGGGTCCCCACAATGAGCAGTTCTTC
TRBV7-9	-	TRBJ2-3	-	CASSLAMAPSTDTQYF	TGTGCCAGCAGCTTAGCAATGGCCCCTAGCACAGATACGCAGTATTTT
TRBV19	few	TRBJ1-5	-	CASSIKLYSNQPQHF	TGTGCCAGTAGTATTAAACTTTATAGCAATCAGCCCCAGCATTTT
TRBV15	-	TRBJ1-5	TRBD1	CATSRDRDRGSNQPQHF	TGTGCCACCAGCAGAGATCGGGACAGGGGGAGCAATCAGCCCCAGCATTTT
TRBV5-6	-	TRBJ2-2	-	CASSGDHDGGELFF	TGTGCCAGCAGCGGAGACCACGACGGCGGGGAGCTGTTTTTT
TRBV11-2	-	TRBJ1-1	TRBD1	CASSDGTVNTEAFF	TGTGCCAGCAGCGACGGGACAGTGAACACTGAAGCTTTCTTT
TRBV30	once	TRBJ1-1	-	CAWSPEAGKAFF	TGTGCCTGGAGCCCCGAGGCCGGGAAAGCTTTCTTT
TRBV7-8	-	TRBJ2-1	-	CASSSQEIYTYNEQFF	TGTGCCAGCAGCTCACAGGAGATCTATACCTACAATGAGCAGTTCTTC
TRBV4-3	-	TRBJ2-2	TRBD2	CASSLTSVDTGELFF	TGCGCCAGCAGCCTCACTAGCGTAGACACCGGGGAGCTGTTTTTT
TRBV11-2	-	TRBJ1-6	TRBD1	CASSLMAGGDSPLHF	TGTGCCAGCAGTTTGATGGCAGGGGGCGATTCACCCCTCCACTTT
TRBV24-1	-	TRBJ2-3	-	CATSDWEYTDTQYF	TGTGCCACCAGTGATTGGGAGTACACAGATACGCAGTATTTT
TRBV4-2	-	TRBJ1-2	TRBD1	CASSQAPGDSYGYTF	TGTGCCAGCAGCCAAGCTCCCGGGGACAGCTATGGCTACACCTTC
TRBV15	-	TRBJ2-1	TRBD2	CATSRDSTSGYNEQFF	TGTGCCACCAGCAGAGATAGTACTAGCGGCTACAATGAGCAGTTCTTC
TRBV3-1/TRBV3-2	-	TRBJ1-2	TRBD1	CASRRSTGMGYGYTF	TGTGCCAGCAGACGGTCGACAGGGATGGGCTATGGCTACACCTTC